This TCR beta chain appears in the sequencing data of a study of blood T cell repertoires in COVID-19. Study-level information: Samples taken during acute and convalescent COVID-19 were collected in the United States, Italy and Spain. In each case, the material was cDNA or gDNA derived from T cells, B-cell-depleted T cells, or PBMCs.

Data came from immunoSEQ multiplex PCR; TCRdb stores just in-frame clones and leaves some out. The profile covers approximately 99,000 clones, with 84% appearing a single time and 2% taken by the ten largest. There are 14 residues in the CDR3. The germline CDR1 and CDR2 sequences are SNHLY and FYNNEI. Trimming shortened V by 4 bases and J by 0 bases, and 7 bases separated the two germline ends. This clone was detected only a few times. The chain has TRBV2 and TRBJ1-5, with unresolved D. The specimen was peripheral blood. This TCR was recovered from a man in his 70s with active or convalescent COVID-19. CDR3 in amino acids: CASSVRDSNQPQHF. The CDR3 coding sequence is TGTGCCAGCAGTGTTAGAGATAGCAATCAGCCCCAGCATTTT.